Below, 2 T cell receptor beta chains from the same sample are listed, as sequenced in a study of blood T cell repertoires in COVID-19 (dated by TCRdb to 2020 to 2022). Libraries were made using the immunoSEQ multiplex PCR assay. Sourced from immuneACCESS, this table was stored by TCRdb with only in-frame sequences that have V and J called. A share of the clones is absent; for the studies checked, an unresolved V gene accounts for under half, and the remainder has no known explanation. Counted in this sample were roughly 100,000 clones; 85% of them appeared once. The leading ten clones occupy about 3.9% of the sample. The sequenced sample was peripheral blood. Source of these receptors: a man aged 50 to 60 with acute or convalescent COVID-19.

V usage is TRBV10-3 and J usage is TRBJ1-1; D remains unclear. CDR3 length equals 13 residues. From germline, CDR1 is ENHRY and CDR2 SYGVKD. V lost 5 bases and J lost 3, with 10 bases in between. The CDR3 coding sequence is TGTGCCATCAGTCGACGGGAGGACACTGAAGCTTTCTTT. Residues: CAISRREDTEAFF.

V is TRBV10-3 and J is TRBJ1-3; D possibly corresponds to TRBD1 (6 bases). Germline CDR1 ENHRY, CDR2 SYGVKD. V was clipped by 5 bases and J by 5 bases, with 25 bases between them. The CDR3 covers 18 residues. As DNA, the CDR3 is TGTGCCATCAGTCCCTCTCAGTCTACCAGGGGCAAGAGAAACACCATATATTTT. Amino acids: CAISPSQSTRGKRNTIYF.